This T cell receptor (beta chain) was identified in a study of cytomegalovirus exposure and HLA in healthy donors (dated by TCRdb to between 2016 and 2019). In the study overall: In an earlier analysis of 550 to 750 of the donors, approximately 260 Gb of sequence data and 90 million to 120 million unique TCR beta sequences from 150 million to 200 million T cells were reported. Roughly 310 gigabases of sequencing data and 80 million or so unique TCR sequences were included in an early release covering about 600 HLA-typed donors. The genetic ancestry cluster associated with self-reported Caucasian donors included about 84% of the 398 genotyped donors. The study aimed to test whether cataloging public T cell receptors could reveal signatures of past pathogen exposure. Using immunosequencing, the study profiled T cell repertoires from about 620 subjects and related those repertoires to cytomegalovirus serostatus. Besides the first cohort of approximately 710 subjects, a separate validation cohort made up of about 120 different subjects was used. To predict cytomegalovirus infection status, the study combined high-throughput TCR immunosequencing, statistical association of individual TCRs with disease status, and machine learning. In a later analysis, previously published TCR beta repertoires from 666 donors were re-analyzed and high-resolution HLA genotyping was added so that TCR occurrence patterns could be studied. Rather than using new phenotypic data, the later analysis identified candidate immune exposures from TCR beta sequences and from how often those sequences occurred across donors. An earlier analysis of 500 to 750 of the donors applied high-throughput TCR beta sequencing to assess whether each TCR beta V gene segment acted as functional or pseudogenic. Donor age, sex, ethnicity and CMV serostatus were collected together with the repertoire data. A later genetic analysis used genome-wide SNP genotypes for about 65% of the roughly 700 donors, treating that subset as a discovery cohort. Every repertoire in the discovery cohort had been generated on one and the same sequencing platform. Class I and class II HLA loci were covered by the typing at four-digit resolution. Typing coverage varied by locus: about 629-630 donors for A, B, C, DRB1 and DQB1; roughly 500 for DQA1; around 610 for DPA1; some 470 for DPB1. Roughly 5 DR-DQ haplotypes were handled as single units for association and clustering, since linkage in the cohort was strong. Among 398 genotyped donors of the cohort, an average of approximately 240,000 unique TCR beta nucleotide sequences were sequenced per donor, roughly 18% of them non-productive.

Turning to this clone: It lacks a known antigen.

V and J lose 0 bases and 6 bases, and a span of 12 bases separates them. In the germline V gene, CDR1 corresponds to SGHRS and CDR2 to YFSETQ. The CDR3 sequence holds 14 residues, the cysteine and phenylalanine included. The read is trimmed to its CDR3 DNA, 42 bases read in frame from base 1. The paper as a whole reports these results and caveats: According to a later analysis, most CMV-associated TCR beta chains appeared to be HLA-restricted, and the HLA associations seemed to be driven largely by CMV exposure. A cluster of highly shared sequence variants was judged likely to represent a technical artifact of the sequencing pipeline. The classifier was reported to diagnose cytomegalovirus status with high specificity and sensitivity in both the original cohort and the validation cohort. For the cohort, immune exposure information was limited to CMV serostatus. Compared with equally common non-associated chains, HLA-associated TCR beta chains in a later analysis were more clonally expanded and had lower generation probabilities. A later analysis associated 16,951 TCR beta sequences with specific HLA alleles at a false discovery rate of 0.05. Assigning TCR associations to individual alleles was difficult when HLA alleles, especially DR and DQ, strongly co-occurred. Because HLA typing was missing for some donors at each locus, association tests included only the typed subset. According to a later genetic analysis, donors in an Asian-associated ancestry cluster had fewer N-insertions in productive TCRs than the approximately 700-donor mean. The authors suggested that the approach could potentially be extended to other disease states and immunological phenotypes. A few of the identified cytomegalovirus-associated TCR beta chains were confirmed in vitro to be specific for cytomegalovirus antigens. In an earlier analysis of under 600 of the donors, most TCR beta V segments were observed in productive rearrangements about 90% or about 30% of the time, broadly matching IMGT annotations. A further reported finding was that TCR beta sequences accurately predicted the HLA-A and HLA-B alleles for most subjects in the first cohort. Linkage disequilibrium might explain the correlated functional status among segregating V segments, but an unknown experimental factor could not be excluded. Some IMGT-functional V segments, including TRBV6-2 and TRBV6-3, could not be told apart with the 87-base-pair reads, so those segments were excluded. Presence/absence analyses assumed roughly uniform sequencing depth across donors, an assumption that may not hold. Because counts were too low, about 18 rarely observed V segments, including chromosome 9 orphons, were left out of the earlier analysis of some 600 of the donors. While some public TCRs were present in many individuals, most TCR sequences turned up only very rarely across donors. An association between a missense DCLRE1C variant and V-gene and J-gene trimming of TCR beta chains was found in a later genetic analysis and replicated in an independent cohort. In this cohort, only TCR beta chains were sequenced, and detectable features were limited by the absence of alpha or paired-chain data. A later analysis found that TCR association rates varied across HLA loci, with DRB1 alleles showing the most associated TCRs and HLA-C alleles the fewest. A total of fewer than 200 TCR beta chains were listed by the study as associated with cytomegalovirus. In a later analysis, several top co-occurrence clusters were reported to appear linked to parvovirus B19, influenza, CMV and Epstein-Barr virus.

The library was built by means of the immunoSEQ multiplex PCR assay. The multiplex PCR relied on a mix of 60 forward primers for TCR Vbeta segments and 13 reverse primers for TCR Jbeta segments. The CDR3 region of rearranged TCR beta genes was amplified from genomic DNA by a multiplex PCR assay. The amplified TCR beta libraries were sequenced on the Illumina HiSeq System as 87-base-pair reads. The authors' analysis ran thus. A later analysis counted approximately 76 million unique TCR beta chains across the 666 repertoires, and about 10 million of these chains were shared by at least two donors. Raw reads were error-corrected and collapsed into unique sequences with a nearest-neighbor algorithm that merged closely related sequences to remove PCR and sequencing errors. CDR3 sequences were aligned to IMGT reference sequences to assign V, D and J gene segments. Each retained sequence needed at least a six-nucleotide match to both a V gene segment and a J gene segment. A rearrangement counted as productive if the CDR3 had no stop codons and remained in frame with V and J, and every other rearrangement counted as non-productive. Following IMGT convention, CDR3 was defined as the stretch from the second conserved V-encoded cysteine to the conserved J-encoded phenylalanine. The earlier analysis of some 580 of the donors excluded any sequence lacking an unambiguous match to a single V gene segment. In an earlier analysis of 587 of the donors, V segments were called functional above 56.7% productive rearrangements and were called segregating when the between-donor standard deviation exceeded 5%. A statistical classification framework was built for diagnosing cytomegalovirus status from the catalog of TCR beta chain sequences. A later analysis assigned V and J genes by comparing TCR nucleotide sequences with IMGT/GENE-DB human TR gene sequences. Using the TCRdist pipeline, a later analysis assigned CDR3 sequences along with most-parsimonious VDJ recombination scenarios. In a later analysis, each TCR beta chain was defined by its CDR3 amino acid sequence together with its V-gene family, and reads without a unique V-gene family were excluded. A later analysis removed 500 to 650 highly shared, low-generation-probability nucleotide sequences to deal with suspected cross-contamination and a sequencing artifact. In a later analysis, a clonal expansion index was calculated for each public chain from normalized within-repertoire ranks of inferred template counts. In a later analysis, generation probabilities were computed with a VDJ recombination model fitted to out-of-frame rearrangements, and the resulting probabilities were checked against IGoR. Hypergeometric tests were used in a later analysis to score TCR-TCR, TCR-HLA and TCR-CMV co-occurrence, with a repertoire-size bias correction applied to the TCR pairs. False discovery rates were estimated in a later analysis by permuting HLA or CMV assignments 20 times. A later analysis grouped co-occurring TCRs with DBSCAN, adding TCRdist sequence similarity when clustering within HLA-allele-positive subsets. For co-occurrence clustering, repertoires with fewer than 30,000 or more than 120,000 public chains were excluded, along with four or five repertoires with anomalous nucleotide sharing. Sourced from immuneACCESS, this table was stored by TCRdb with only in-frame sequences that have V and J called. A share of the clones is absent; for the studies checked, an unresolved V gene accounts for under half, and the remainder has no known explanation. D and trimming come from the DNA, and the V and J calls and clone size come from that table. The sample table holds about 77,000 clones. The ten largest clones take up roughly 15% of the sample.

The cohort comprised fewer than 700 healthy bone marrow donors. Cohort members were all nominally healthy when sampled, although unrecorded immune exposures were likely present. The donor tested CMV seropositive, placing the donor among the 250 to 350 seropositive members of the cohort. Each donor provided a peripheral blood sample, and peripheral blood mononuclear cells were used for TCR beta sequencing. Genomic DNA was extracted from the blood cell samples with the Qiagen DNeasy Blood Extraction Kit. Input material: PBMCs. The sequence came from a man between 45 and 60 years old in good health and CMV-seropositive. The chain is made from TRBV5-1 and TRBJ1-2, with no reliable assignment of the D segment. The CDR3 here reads CASSLAVPVDGYTF. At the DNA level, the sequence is TGCGCCAGCAGCTTGGCGGTCCCGGTGGATGGCTACACCTTC.